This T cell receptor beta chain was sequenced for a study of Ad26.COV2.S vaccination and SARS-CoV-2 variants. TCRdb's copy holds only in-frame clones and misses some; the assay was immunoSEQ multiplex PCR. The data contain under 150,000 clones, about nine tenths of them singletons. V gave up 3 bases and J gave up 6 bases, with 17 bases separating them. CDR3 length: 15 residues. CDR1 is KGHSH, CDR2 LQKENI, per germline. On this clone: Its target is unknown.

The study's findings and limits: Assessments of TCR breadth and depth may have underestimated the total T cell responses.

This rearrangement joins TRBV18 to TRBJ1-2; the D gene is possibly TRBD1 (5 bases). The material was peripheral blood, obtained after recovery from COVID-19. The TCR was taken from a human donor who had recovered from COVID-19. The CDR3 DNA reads TGTGCCAGCTCACCTGGGCTTGCAGGAGGGGATGGCTACACCTTC. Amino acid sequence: CASSPGLAGGDGYTF.